The sequence of this TCR beta chain was determined in a study of CD4 T cells in relation to SARS-CoV-2 and coronaviruses. A note on this clone: The antigen remains unidentified.

Sequenced by immunoSEQ multiplex PCR; TCRdb stores in-frame clones only, minus some. The sample carries roughly 15,000 clones, 82% recorded once. Germline CDR1 is SNHLY and CDR2 is FYNNEI. This CDR3 has 15 amino acids. Trimming removed 4 bases at V and 3 bases at J, with 12 bases between. Before the COVID-19 pandemic, during about 2011-2019, CD4+ T cells were taken from unexposed donors. After about 11 days of culture, CD4+ T cells were isolated. The J gene is TRBJ2-2, the V gene TRBV2; D unclear. Sequencing input: CD4+ T cells from PBMCs, cultured in vitro. The source of this sequence is a human donor in good health. The CDR3 DNA is TGTGCCAGCAGTGCCCGCCAGGTACACACCGGGGAGCTGTTTTTT. Protein sequence: CASSARQVHTGELFF.